Listed here is a single T cell receptor (beta chain). The antigen is undetermined. Trimming at V came to 7 bases and at J to 10 bases, leaving 21 bases not matched to a gene. Germline V gene lookup returns CDR1 SNHLY and CDR2 FYNNEI. This CDR3 comprises 18 residues. Sequenced by immunoSEQ multiplex PCR; TCRdb stores in-frame clones only, minus some. The data show roughly 140,000 clones, around 91% seen once. The data originate from a study of T cell responses to AZD1222 COVID-19 vaccine. Points from the study as a whole: The donor group comprised mostly white British people and more females; the analysis possibly underestimated clonal diversity. Baseline serostatus was positive in only six AZD1222 recipients. No day 14 peak samples; only post-peak repertoires were characterized.

The TCR was taken from an adult in good health. The chain has TRBV2 and TRBJ1-6; 8 positions agree with TRBD1. The sequences come from peripheral blood, collected on day 0 of AZD1222 vaccination. This CDR3 reads CASILDPGQAGQSSPLHF. The CDR3 DNA sequence: TGTGCCAGCATCCTAGATCCGGGACAGGCTGGGCAGTCCTCACCCCTCCACTTT.